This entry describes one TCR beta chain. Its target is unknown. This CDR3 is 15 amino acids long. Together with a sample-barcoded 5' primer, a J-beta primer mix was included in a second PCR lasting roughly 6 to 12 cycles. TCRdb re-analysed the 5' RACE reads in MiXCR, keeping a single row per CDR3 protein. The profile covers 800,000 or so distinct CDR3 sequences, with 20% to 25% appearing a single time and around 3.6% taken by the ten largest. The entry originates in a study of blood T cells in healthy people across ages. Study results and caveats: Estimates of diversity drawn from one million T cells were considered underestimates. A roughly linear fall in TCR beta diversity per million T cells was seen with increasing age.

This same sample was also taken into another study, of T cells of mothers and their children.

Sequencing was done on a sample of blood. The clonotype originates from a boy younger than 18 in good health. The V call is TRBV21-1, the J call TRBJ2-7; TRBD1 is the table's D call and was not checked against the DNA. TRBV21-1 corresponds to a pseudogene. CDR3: CASSKGDRVGYEQYF. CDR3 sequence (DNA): TGTGCCAGCAGCAAAGGTGACAGGGTTGGGTACGAGCAGTACTTC.